What follows are 11 T cell receptor beta chains derived from one specimen sequenced in a study of blood T cell repertoires in COVID-19 (dated by TCRdb to 2019 to 2021). Library preparation was by the immunoSEQ multiplex PCR assay. The clones in this table, taken by TCRdb from immuneACCESS, are in-frame only. Not every clone is retained; where verified, under half of the shortfall comes from an unresolved V gene, and the cause of the rest is unknown. Across this sample there are 200,000 or so clones, with 88% seen only once. Approximately 2.6% of the sample is taken by the ten largest. Sequencing input: peripheral blood. These receptors were collected from a woman aged 60 to 75 with acute or convalescent COVID-19.

DNA of the CDR3: TGTGCCAGCAGCTTATCGGGACCGACTAGGAATGAAGCTTTCTTT. Protein sequence: CASSLSGPTRNEAFF. The chain couples TRBV11-2 to TRBJ1-1, with a tentative D call TRBD1 (5 bases). Germline CDR1 SGHAT, CDR2 FQNNGV. The CDR3 runs 15 residues. Trimming left V 2 bases short and J 7 bases short, with 17 bases between.

The rearrangement joins TRBV28 to TRBJ1-6; TRBD1 agrees at 8 bases. Germline trimming cut 5 bases from V and 8 bases from J; bases unmatched to any gene: 5. The CDR3 length is 14 residues. The germline V gene encodes CDR1 MDHEN and CDR2 SYDVKM. The CDR3 DNA is TGTGCCAGCAGTCCCCCGGGACAGGATTCACCCCTCCACTTT. Translated, it gives CASSPPGQDSPLHF.

The V gene is TRBV10-2, the J gene TRBJ1-1, with 9 nucleotides matching TRBD1. Germline V gene sequence: CDR1 WSHSY, CDR2 SAAADI. The CDR3 length is 14 residues. The J segment lost 4 bases and the V segment lost 6 bases, leaving 6 bases of the junction unmatched. The CDR3, as DNA: TGCGCCAGCAGGGGACAGGGAATAACCACTGAAGCTTTCTTT. It translates to CASRGQGITTEAFF.

The chain carries TRBV10-1 and TRBJ2-3, with TRBD2 matching 7 bases. J gave up 3 bases and V 0 bases, and 6 bases lay outside the gene matches. The CDR3 consists of 16 residues. Looked up from germline, CDR1 is WNHNN and CDR2 is SYGVQD (reference sequence). The CDR3 DNA sequence: TGCGCCAGCAGTGAGTCGAATGCGGGAGCGACAGATACGCAGTATTTT. It codes for CASSESNAGATDTQYF.

The V and J genes are TRBV6-5 and TRBJ1-2; possibly TRBD1 for D (5 bases). The V end was cut by 7 bases, the J end by 7 bases, with 13 bases between. Germline loops: CDR1 MNHEY, CDR2 SVGAGI. The length of the CDR3 is 12 residues. As DNA, the CDR3 is TGTGCCAGCACCGAGGGAGGGACTGGCTACACCTTC. It codes for CASTEGGTGYTF.

The CDR3 loop is CASSGEGRALPNSPLHF. The CDR3 bases are TGTGCCAGCAGTGGAGAGGGGAGGGCCCTTCCCAATTCACCCCTCCACTTT. This chain links TRBV2 with TRBJ1-6; D is possibly TRBD1 (5 bases). Germline V gene sequence: CDR1 SNHLY, CDR2 FYNNEI. V lost 4 bases and J 7 bases, leaving 20 bases between the germline ends. The CDR3 runs 17 residues.

The chain has TRBV7-9 and TRBJ1-2; D is ambiguous. V lost 1 base and J 4 bases, leaving 13 bases between the germline ends. The CDR3 length is 15 residues. CDR1 SEHNR and CDR2 FQNEAQ come from the germline V gene (reference sequence). The CDR3 region is CASSLVKRYIYGYTF. Written as DNA, the CDR3 is TGTGCCAGCAGCTTAGTTAAGCGCTATATCTATGGCTACACCTTC.

This clone was detected only once. The chain carries TRBV6-6 and TRBJ1-2, with 9 bases matching TRBD1. CDR3 size: 14 residues. J lost 4 bases, V lost 6 bases, and 6 bases had no gene match. Per germline, CDR1 MNHNY and CDR2 SVGAGI (reference sequence). The CDR3 loop reads CASRPGQGTYGYTF. The DNA of the CDR3 is TGTGCCAGCAGACCGGGACAGGGCACCTATGGCTACACCTTC.

V usage is TRBV4-3 and J usage is TRBJ1-2, with 9 bases lining up with TRBD1. Germline V gene sequence: CDR1 LGHNA, CDR2 YSLEER. The CDR3 consists of 15 residues. V was clipped by 0 bases and J by 5 bases; unmatched bases: 4. The CDR3 loop is CASSQEGTGPYGYTF. CDR3 nucleotides: TGCGCCAGCAGCCAAGAAGGGACAGGGCCATATGGCTACACCTTC.

The V and J genes are TRBV4-2 and TRBJ1-2, with D hard to call. This CDR3 is built from 14 residues. Per germline, CDR1 LGHNA and CDR2 YNFKEQ. The V and J ends lost 2 bases and 8 bases respectively, with 15 bases between them. CDR3 amino acids: CASSQLGPRVGYTF. For the CDR3, the DNA is TGTGCCAGCAGCCAATTAGGCCCACGGGTAGGCTACACCTTC.

The genes are TRBV4-3 and TRBJ2-5; 9 bases align to TRBD1. J was trimmed by 5 bases and V by 5 bases; bases with no gene match: 9. From germline, CDR1 is LGHNA and CDR2 YSLEER. The CDR3 is 15 amino acids. The CDR3 bases are TGCGCCAGCAGCTCCCGGGACAGGGATAGGGAGACCCAGTACTTC. This gives the protein CASSSRDRDRETQYF.